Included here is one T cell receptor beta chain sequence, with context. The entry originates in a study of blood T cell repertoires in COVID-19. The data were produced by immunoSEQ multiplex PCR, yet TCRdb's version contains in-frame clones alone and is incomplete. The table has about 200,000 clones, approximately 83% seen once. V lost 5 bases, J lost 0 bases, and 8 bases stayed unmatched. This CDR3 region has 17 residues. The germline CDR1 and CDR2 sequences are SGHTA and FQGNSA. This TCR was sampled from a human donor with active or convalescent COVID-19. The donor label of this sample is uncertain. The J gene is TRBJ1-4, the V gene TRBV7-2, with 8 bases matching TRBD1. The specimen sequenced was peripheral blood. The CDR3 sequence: CASSNAGTGSTNEKLFF. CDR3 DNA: TGTGCCAGCAGCAACGCCGGGACAGGTTCAACTAATGAAAAACTGTTTTTT.